The rows below give T cell receptor beta chains drawn from one sample of a study of shared clonotypes between healthy human individuals. Here immunoSEQ multiplex PCR was the method, and the copy in TCRdb shows in-frame clones only, minus some. The sample carries about 2.3 million clones, 93% recorded once. What was sequenced was naive CD4+ T cells from PBMCs. These receptors came from a man between 18 and 29 years old in good health. Some clones in this sample may be carry-over from other donors' samples. Each CDR3 is given with its conserved first and last residue. Each record gives: V gene, CDR3 protein.

v_gene: TRBV5-1
CDR3aa: CASSLGSDPQETQYF

v_gene: TRBV7-2
CDR3aa: CASTPSPNQPQHF

v_gene: TRBV5-1
CDR3aa: CASSPAPGQGWNEQFF

v_gene: TRBV29-1
CDR3aa: CSVDYRQGTEAFF

v_gene: TRBV9
CDR3aa: CASSVAGGVSANSRDEQFF

v_gene: TRBV18
CDR3aa: CASSPGLAASYEQYF

v_gene: TRBV7-2
CDR3aa: CASSRDNQETQYF

v_gene: TRBV7-2
CDR3aa: CASSLRLFEKLFF

v_gene: TRBV5-1
CDR3aa: CASSLVPSGGSYNEQFF

v_gene: TRBV28
CDR3aa: CASSLPQGVGSEQYF

v_gene: TRBV5-6
CDR3aa: CASSSVRPNEKLFF

v_gene: TRBV6-1
CDR3aa: CASRPTGNYGYTF

v_gene: TRBV2
CDR3aa: CASWADRKNTEAFF

v_gene: TRBV7-4
CDR3aa: CASSLVGTGVSYEQYF

v_gene: TRBV7-2
CDR3aa: CASSLKPSSYNEQFF

v_gene: TRBV7-9
CDR3aa: CASSPRTGLGEQYF

v_gene: TRBV6-5
CDR3aa: CASSYRRRGNEQFF

v_gene: TRBV6-1
CDR3aa: CAGAGRVSGNTIYF

v_gene: TRBV7-8
CDR3aa: CASSHRAANEKLFF

v_gene: TRBV2
CDR3aa: CASAYTQARPYEQYF